This TCR beta chain emerged from a study of cytotoxic CD8 clonotypes in ibrutinib-treated CLL. As for the study in general: Sequencing produced an average of around 260,000 productive templates and tens of thousands of productive rearrangements per sample. Regarding the study as a whole: Patients had baseline clonality above age-matched healthy donors, and this clonality moved with circulating CD8+ T-cell counts.

For this clone: Its target is not known.

The CDR3 has 16 amino acids. In germline, CDR1 is SGHAT, CDR2 FQDESV (reference sequence). V was clipped by 1 base and J by 4 bases, with 14 bases between them. Produced via immunoSEQ multiplex PCR; TCRdb's table is partial and in-frame only. The repertoire holds some 140,000 clones, around 93% seen once, with 10% to 12% in the top ten. The origin of this receptor is a human donor with chronic lymphocytic leukemia. The sample in question was PBMCs, obtained after 12 months of ibrutinib treatment. The chain joins TRBV11-1 to TRBJ1-5; the D is unclear. The CDR3 loop reads CASSLERFARNQPQHF. CDR3 DNA sequence: TGTGCCAGCAGCTTAGAGAGGTTCGCCCGTAATCAGCCCCAGCATTTT.